The next 7 T cell receptor beta chains were all read from a single sample in a study of blood T cell repertoires in COVID-19. Generated by immunoSEQ multiplex PCR, the TCRdb table keeps only in-frame clones and is missing some. Counted here are more than 90,000 clones, about 81% occurring once; the ten biggest clones make up 7% to 9%. Sequencing was carried out using peripheral blood. Source of these receptors: a man aged 65 to 79 with acute or convalescent COVID-19.

The gene calls are TRBV5-4 and TRBJ2-7, with D maybe TRBD1 (6 bases). Germline loops: CDR1 SGHNT, CDR2 YYREEE (reference sequence). V was trimmed by 0 bases and J by 4 bases, leaving 14 bases between them. The CDR3 is made up of 15 amino acids. The CDR3 spells CASSLAAGVLYEQYF. Here the CDR3 DNA reads TGTGCCAGCAGCTTGGCGGCAGGGGTGCTGTACGAGCAGTACTTC. Together with reference TRBV5-4 and TRBJ2-7, the CDR3 gives the full variable domain: ETGVTQSPTHLIKTRGQQVTLRCSSQSGHNTVSWYQQALGQGPQFIFQYYREEENGRGNFPPRFSGLQFPNYSSELNVNALELDDSALYLCASSLAAGVLYEQYFGPGTRLTVT.

The chain recombines TRBV3-1 (or the pseudogene TRBV3-2) with TRBJ2-7, with TRBD2 identical over 7 bases. Germline V lookup: CDR1 LGHDT, CDR2 YNNKEL (reference sequence). There are 11 residues in the CDR3. Trimming cost V 4 bases and J 7 bases; bases outside gene matches: 1. CDR3: CASSPGGEQYF. The DNA of the CDR3 is TGTGCCAGCAGCCCCGGGGGGGAGCAGTACTTC.

The chain carries TRBV3-1 (or the pseudogene TRBV3-2) and TRBJ1-2, with TRBD1 matching 8 bases. J lost 8 bases, V lost 6 bases, and 11 bases had no gene match. CDR3 length equals 14 residues. The V gene's germline CDR1 is LGHDT and CDR2 YNNKEL (reference sequence). CDR3 DNA sequence: TGTGCCAGCAGTCGATCGCAGGGGGCCCTCGGCTACACCTTC. It yields the protein CASSRSQGALGYTF.

The chain recombines TRBV27 with TRBJ2-6; 9 nucleotides line up with TRBD1. After removal of 5 bases from V and 4 bases from J, the junction contained 12 bases not matched to a gene. Germline assignment: CDR1 MNHEY and CDR2 SMNVEV (reference sequence). This CDR3 comprises 18 residues. CDR3: CASSRKGQGTAGANVLTF. CDR3 sequence (DNA): TGTGCCAGCAGTCGAAAGGGACAGGGTACTGCCGGGGCCAACGTCCTGACTTTC.

The chain employs TRBV9 and TRBJ2-1; 8 bases map to TRBD1. Losses at the gene ends were 0 bases for V and 8 bases for J; bases not matched to a gene: 16. The CDR3 is 18 residues long. Germline CDR1 SGDLS, CDR2 YYNGEE. CDR3 nucleotide sequence: TGTGCCAGCAGCGTAGGCTTGTGGGGGCCGGAGACAGGGGATGAGCAGTTCTTC. It yields the protein CASSVGLWGPETGDEQFF. Full variable domain (outside the CDR3, taken from reference TRBV9 and TRBJ2-1): DSGVTQTPKHLITATGQRVTLRCSPRSGDLSVYWYQQSLDQGLQFLIQYYNGEERAKGNILERFSAQQFPDLHSELNLSSLELGDSALYFCASSVGLWGPETGDEQFFGPGTRLTVL.

This clone was seen only once. The chain employs TRBV12-3 or TRBV12-4 and TRBJ1-2; possibly TRBD1 for D (5 bases). V gave up 2 bases and J gave up 8 bases, with 12 bases separating them. This CDR3 spans 13 amino acids. CDR3 DNA: TGTGCCAGCAGTTTATTTCAGGGTAACGGCTACACCTTC. Translating gives CASSLFQGNGYTF.

V usage is TRBV18 and J usage is TRBJ2-2; possible D gene TRBD1, 5 bases. V lost 4 bases, J lost 9 bases, and 9 bases lay in between. Germline V gene data show CDR1 as KGHSH and CDR2 as LQKENI. The CDR3 is made up of 12 amino acids. CDR3 bases: TGTGCCAGCTCACAGACAGCCCGGGAGCTGTTTTTT. Translated, it gives CASSQTARELFF.